This TCR beta chain is from a study of metastatic and nonmetastatic thyroid tumors. Thyroid surgery was preceded by no treatment in any patient. TCRdb reanalyzed the PCR reads via MiXCR. The top ten clones hold approximately 3.9% of a sample with about 48,000 clones, around 20% of them seen once. The sample holds a few counts of this clone. The CDR3 is 15 amino acids. Trimming took off 0 bases at V and 5 bases at J, with 10 bases between the two ends. Germline CDR1 SGHTA, CDR2 FQGTGA. This TCR derives from a male donor with papillary thyroid cancer or a benign thyroid nodule (not recorded which). Some clones in this sample may be carry-over from other donors' samples. The specimen sequenced was blood. The gene calls are TRBV7-3 and TRBJ2-2; possibly TRBD1 for D (6 bases). CDR3 coding DNA: TGTGCCAGCAGCTTAACCCAGCAGGGGACCGGGGAGCTGTTTTTT. This encodes CASSLTQQGTGELFF.